Each of the 12 T cell receptor beta chains below was sequenced from the same sample in a study of T cells expressing NK-cell markers. TCRdb reanalyzed the 5' RACE reads, giving one entry per CDR3 protein sequence and no DNA. The listing records about 300,000 distinct CDR3 sequences. Sequences were obtained from blood T cells: a sorted CD56 or NKG2C T cell subset, CD4+ or CD8+ T cells, or bulk PBMC T cells (not recorded which). The receptors shown here come from a woman between 18 and 70 years old in good health.

This rearrangement joins TRBV5-1 to TRBJ1-2. Per germline, CDR1 SGHRS and CDR2 YFSETQ. CDR3 size: 14 residues. CDR3 amino acids: CASSLALVGGGYTF.

The gene calls are TRBV12-3 or TRBV12-4 and TRBJ2-5; the TCRdb call, TRBD1, lacks DNA for checking. The CDR3 has 12 amino acids. The CDR3 sequence is CASRPGTETQYF.

The chain has TRBV12-3 or TRBV12-4 and TRBJ2-5. There are 11 residues in the CDR3. The CDR3 protein is CASSQQETQYF.

The V gene is TRBV15, the J gene TRBJ1-1; TCRdb's assignment of TRBD1 cannot be checked, as there is no DNA. CDR1 is LNHNV, CDR2 YYDKDF, per germline (reference sequence). The CDR3 has 14 amino acids. The CDR3 is CATSREGGRGEAFF.

This sequence joins TRBV28 and TRBJ2-7; with no DNA, the TCRdb D assignment of TRBD2 cannot be verified. This CDR3 contains 15 residues. Germline values: CDR1 MDHEN, CDR2 SYDVKM. CDR3 region: CASSSSGTSNYEQYF.

The V call is TRBV6-5, the J call TRBJ2-1; without DNA, the TCRdb call of TRBD1 cannot be checked. Germline loops: CDR1 MNHEY, CDR2 SVGAGI. This CDR3 has 15 amino acids. The CDR3 protein is CASSYGTGGYNEQFF.

J is TRBJ2-1 and V is TRBV12-3 or TRBV12-4; lacking DNA, the TRBD1 call made by TCRdb goes unchecked. The CDR3 totals 15 residues. CDR3 sequence reads: CASSFRGQGYNEQFF.

V is TRBV5-1 and J is TRBJ1-4; checking the TCRdb D call of TRBD1 is not possible without DNA. Germline V gives CDR1 SGHRS, CDR2 YFSETQ. This CDR3 is 16 amino acids long. The CDR3 loop reads CASRQGQGLTNEKLFF.

The chain uses TRBV20-1 and TRBJ1-4. CDR3 size: 11 residues. Per the germline V gene, CDR1 is DFQATT and CDR2 is SNEGSKA (reference sequence). CDR3: CSAKYVEKLFF.

Here the CDR3 reads CASSRDPNQPQHF. The chain couples TRBV7-3 to TRBJ1-5. Germline CDR1 is SGHTA and CDR2 is FQGTGA. This CDR3 has 13 residues.

V gene TRBV12-3 or TRBV12-4 combines with J gene TRBJ2-5; TCRdb's D gene call, TRBD1, goes unchecked for lack of DNA. CDR3 length: 16 amino acids. CDR3 sequence: CASSLIGAGNQETQYF.

The rearrangement uses TRBV12-3 or TRBV12-4 and TRBJ1-3. CDR3 length: 14 residues. The CDR3 region is CASRPGRGIYTIYF.